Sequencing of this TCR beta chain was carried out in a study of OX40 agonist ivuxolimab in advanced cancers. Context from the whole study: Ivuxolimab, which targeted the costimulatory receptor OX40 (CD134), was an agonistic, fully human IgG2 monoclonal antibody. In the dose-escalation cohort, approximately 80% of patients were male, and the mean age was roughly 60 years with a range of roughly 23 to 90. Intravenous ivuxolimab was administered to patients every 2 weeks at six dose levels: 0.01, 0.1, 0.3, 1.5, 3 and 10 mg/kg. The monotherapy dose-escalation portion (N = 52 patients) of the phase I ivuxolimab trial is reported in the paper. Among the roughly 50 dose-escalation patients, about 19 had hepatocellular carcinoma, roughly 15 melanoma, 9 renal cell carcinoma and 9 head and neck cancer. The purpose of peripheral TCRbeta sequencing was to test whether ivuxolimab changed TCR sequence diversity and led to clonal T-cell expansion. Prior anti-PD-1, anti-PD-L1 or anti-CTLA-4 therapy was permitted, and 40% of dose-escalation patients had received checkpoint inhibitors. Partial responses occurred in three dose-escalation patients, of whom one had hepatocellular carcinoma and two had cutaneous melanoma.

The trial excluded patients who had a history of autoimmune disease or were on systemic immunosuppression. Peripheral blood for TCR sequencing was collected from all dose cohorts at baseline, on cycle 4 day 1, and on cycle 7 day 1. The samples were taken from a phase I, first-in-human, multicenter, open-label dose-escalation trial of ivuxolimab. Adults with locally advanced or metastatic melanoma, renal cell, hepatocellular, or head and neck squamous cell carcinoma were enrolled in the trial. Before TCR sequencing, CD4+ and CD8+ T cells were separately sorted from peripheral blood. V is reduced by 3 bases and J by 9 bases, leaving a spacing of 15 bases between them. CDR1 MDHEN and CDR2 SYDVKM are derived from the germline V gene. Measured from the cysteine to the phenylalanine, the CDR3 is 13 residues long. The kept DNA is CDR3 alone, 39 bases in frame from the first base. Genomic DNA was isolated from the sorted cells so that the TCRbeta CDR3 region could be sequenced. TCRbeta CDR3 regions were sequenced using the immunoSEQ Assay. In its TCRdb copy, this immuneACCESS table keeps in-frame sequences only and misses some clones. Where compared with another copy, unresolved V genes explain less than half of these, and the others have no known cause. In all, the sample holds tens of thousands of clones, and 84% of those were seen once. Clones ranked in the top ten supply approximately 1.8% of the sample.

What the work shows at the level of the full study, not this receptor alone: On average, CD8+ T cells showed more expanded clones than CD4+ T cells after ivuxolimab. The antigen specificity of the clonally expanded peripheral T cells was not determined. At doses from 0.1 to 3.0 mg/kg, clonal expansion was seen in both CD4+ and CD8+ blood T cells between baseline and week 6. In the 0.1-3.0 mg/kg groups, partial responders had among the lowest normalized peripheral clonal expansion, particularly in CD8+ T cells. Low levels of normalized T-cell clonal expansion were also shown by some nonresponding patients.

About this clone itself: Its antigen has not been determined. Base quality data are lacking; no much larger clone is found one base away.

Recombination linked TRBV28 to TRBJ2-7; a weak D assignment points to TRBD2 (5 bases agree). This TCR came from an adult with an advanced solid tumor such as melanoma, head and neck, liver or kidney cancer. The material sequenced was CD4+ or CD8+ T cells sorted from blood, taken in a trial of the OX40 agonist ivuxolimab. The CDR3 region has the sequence CASSFIGENLQYF. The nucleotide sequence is TGTGCCAGCAGTTTCATCGGGGAGAATTTGCAGTACTTC.